This T cell receptor (beta chain) was profiled in a study of molecular identifiers for immune sequencing clone quantification. Study background: In replicates, RNA taken from about 19,000 or 110,000 naive CD8 cells was divided five ways, and four portions underwent sequencing.

TCRdb used MiXCR to reprocess the PCR reads, holding one entry per CDR3 protein. The data hold about 640,000 distinct CDR3 sequences, with 20% observed a single time. The study, taken as a whole, reports: Clone sizes could be underestimated for highly expanded clones when identical TCR molecules share a barcode.

Naive CD8 libraries came from roughly 20,000 to 1,000,000 sorted cells with 10%, 30% or 50% RNA. Comment on this clonotype: Its antigen is as yet unknown. With a much larger clone just one base away, this may be a read error.

This receptor was taken from a human donor in good health. Some libraries in this study had Jurkat cell RNA spiked in. The sample was naive CD8+ T cells from blood, with Jurkat cell RNA spiked in. Documented subset: FACS-sorted CD8+CD4-CCR7+CD45RA+ naive T cells.

The CDR3 loop is CASSQEVTESYGYAF. CDR3 in DNA: TGTGCCAGCAGCCAAGAGGTGACAGAGTCCTATGGCTACGCCTTC. V gene TRBV4-2 combines with J gene TRBJ1-2, with D perhaps TRBD1 (5 bases). The CDR3 totals 15 residues. Germline values: CDR1 LGHNA, CDR2 YNFKEQ.